This T cell receptor (beta chain) was sequenced during a study of blood T cell repertoires in COVID-19 (dated by TCRdb to the early 2020s). About the study as a whole: Samples from collaborators originated in the United States, Italy and Spain and spanned both the acute and convalescent phases of COVID-19. Sample metadata almost always included a de-identified subject ID, COVID-19 status, age in years and sex. Deeply sampled blood TCRbeta repertoires from subjects exposed to, actively infected with, or recovered from COVID-19 were included in the dataset. The samples were drawn from two sources: the first 160 participants of the ongoing ImmuneRACE study, and fewer than 1,500 subjects contributed by 6 global collaborators. The material from the prospective study consisted of cDNA or gDNA derived from T cells, B-cell-depleted T cells, or PBMCs. The repertoires were released in a freely available public database intended as a resource for research on the immune response to SARS-CoV-2. Where available, HLA class I and class II types were obtained from metadata supplied by the sample provider rather than from assay-based typing.

Note on this clone: Its specific antigen is unknown. There are no base qualities to consult, and no much larger clone falls within one base.

The immunoSEQ Assay, a bias-controlled multiplex PCR, was used to amplify TCRbeta CDR3 regions from genomic DNA. The paper's data handling went like this. The number of nucleated cells in each sample was estimated from the amplification of reference gene primers within the assay. To quantify the absolute abundance of each unique TCRbeta CDR3 rearrangement, sequence reads were collapsed and filtered. For each sample, productive Simpson clonality was calculated as the square root of Simpson's diversity index across productive rearrangements. Imported from immuneACCESS, the table was reduced by TCRdb to in-frame sequences with V and J called. These copies leave out some clones; in studies compared against another copy, an unresolved V gene accounts for under half, and the cause of the remainder is not known. That table gives V, J and clone size, and the DNA gave D and trimming. The sample profile shows 250,000 to 350,000 clones; 87% of them were found once. The ten largest account for 2% to 2.5% of the sample.

A second Seattle source provided samples from volunteer blood donors who had recovered from COVID-19. The collaborating institutions used their own protocols to collect whole blood in K2EDTA tubes. For TCRbeta analysis, collaborators shipped samples in one of three forms: frozen whole blood, isolated PBMCs, or DNA extracted from either of those sample types. V loses 2 bases at its end and J loses 0 bases; junction bases beyond the gene matches: 7. The CDR3 starts with the cysteine, ends with the phenylalanine, and has 17 residues. Of all the DNA, just the CDR3 is kept, 51 bases in frame from base 1. Via the germline V gene, CDR1 is SGHRS and CDR2 YFSETQ. Results and caveats for the whole study, not just this receptor: How much clinical and demographic metadata was included differed by source and by participant, and the metadata was provided uncurated.

The TCR sequence derives from a woman in her forties or fifties who had recovered from COVID-19. The sample consisted of peripheral blood. The V gene is TRBV5-1 and the J gene is TRBJ2-2, and 7 junctional nucleotides match TRBD2. For the CDR3, the sequence is CASSLSGGVSNTGELFF. The nucleotide sequence is TGCGCCAGCAGCTTATCTGGGGGGGTTTCGAACACCGGGGAGCTGTTTTTT.